This TCR beta chain derives from a study of blood T cell repertoires in COVID-19. Original processing methods: Reference gene primer amplification yielded estimated nucleated cell counts. Produced via immunoSEQ multiplex PCR; TCRdb's table is partial and in-frame only. That table is the source of V, J and clone size, and D and trimming were worked out from the DNA. The data hold around 170,000 clones, with 85% to 95% observed a single time. Germline V gives CDR1 MNHEY, CDR2 SVGAGI. There are 13 residues in the CDR3. The V gene lost 6 bases and the J gene lost 8 bases, with 16 bases spanning the gap. V gene TRBV6-5 combines with J gene TRBJ1-2, with a tentative D call TRBD1 (6 bases). Sequenced input: peripheral blood. The receptor was isolated from a man in his fifties or sixties with acute or convalescent COVID-19. This chain's CDR3 is CASSPQGGGGYTF. The DNA for the CDR3 is TGTGCCAGCAGCCCCCAGGGAGGGGGGGGCTACACCTTC.